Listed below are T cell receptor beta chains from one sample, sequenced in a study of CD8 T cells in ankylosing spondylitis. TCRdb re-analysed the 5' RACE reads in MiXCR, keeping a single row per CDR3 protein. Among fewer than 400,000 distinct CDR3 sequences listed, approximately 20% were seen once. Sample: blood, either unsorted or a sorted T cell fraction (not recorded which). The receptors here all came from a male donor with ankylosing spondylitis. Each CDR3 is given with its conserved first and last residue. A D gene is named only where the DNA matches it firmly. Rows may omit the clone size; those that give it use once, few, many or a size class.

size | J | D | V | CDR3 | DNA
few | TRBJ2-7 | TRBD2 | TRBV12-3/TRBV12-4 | CASRPGLASDEQYF | TGTGCCAGCAGGCCGGGACTAGCTTCAGACGAGCAGTACTTC
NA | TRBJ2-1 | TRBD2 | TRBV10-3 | CAISFWTSGYNEQFF | TGTGCCATCAGCTTTTGGACTAGCGGTTACAATGAGCAGTTCTTC
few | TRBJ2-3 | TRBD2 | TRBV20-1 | CSARDLAGASDTQYF | TGCAGTGCTAGAGACCTAGCGGGAGCTTCAGATACGCAGTATTTT
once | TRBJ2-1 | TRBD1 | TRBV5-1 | CASTLERVFRGNEQFF | TGCGCCAGCACCCTGGAAAGGGTCTTCAGGGGGAATGAGCAGTTCTTC
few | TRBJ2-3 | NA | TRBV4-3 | CASSSSPPGLSTDTQYF | TGCGCCAGCAGCTCCTCTCCCCCGGGGCTTAGCACAGATACGCAGTATTTT
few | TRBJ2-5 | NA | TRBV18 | CASALGRKETQYF | TGTGCCAGCGCCCTCGGGCGGAAAGAGACCCAGTACTTC
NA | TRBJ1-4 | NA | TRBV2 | CASSGSGGTTNEKLFF | TGTGCCAGCAGTGGCAGTGGGGGGACAACTAATGAAAAACTGTTTTTT
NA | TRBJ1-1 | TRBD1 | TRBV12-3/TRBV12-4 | CASTNFQGGVSEAFF | TGTGCCAGCACCAACTTTCAGGGGGGAGTCTCGGAAGCTTTCTTT
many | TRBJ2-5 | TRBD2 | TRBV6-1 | CASSRGLAGVGQETQYF | TGTGCCAGCAGTAGGGGACTAGCGGGAGTAGGGCAAGAGACCCAGTACTTC
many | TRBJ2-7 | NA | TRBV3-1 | CASRKTGYEQYF | TGTGCCAGCAGAAAGACAGGCTACGAGCAGTACTTC
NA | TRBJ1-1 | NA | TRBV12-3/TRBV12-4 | CASSFGGQMNTEAFF | TGTGCCAGCAGTTTCGGAGGTCAAATGAACACTGAAGCTTTCTTT
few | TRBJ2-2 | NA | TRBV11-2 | CASSAGLTIPGELFF | TGTGCCAGCAGCGCGGGATTGACCATACCCGGGGAGCTGTTTTTT
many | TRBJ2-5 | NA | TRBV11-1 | CASSVQSGKETQYF | TGTGCCAGCAGCGTACAGTCCGGGAAAGAGACCCAGTACTTC
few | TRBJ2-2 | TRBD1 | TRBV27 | CASSWDRGLSGELFF | TGTGCCAGCAGTTGGGACAGGGGGTTGTCCGGGGAGCTGTTTTTT
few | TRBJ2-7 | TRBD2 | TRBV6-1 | CASSGGTSGRSPYEQYF | TGTGCCAGCAGTGGGGGGACTAGCGGGAGAAGCCCCTACGAGCAGTACTTC
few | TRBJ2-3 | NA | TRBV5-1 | CASSLQGSNTDTQYF | TGCGCCAGCAGCTTACAGGGTTCCAACACAGATACGCAGTATTTT
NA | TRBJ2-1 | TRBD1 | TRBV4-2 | CASSRLVPGQGWDEQFF | TGTGCCAGCAGCCGGTTAGTCCCGGGACAGGGATGGGATGAGCAGTTCTTC
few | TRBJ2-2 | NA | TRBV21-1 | CASSTTGELFF | TGTGCCAGCAGCACCACCGGGGAGCTGTTTTTT
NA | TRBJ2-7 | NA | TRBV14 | CASSPWTVPTKQYF | TGTGCCAGCAGCCCGTGGACGGTCCCTACGAAGCAGTACTTC
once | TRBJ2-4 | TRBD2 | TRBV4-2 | CASSLAGTSGSARTKNIQYF | TGTGCCAGCAGCCTTGCCGGGACTAGCGGGAGTGCGAGGACCAAAAACATTCAGTACTTC
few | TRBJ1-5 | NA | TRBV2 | CASSGAFTDQPQHF | TGTGCCAGCAGTGGTGCGTTCACGGATCAGCCCCAGCATTTT
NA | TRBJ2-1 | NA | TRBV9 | CASSVFNEQFF | TGTGCCAGCAGCGTCTTCAATGAGCAGTTCTTC
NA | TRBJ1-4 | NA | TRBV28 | CASSLSTTNEKLFF | TGTGCCAGCAGTTTAAGTACAACTAATGAAAAACTGTTTTTT
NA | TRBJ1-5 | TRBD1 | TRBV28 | CASKRTGAEYQPQHF | TGTGCCAGCAAACGCACAGGGGCGGAGTATCAGCCCCAGCATTTT
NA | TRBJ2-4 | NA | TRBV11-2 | CASSLASKNIQYF | TGTGCCAGCAGCTTGGCTTCCAAAAACATTCAGTACTTC
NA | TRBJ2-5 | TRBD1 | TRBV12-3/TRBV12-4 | CASSAGQGETQYF | TGTGCCAGCAGTGCAGGACAGGGGGAGACCCAGTACTTC
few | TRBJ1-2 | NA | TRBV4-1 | CASSQDGAGDYGYTF | TGCGCCAGCAGCCAAGATGGGGCAGGGGACTATGGCTACACCTTC
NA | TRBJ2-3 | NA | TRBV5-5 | CASSLLRNTQYF | TGTGCCAGCAGCTTGCTCAGAAATACGCAGTATTTT
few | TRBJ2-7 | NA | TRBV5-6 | CASSLTTAYEQYF | TGTGCCAGCAGCTTGACAACCGCCTACGAGCAGTACTTC